This TCR beta chain originates from a study of T cell responses to AZD1222 COVID-19 vaccine. Profiled with immunoSEQ multiplex PCR; TCRdb holds only in-frame clones, not every one. The sample lists more than 95,000 clones; approximately 89% were seen once. The CDR3 contains 14 residues. Trimming shortened V by 4 bases and J by 8 bases, and 14 bases separated the two germline ends. CDR1 is LGHDT and CDR2 is YNNKEL in the germline V gene (reference sequence). The source material was peripheral blood, sampled 28 days after the second AZD1222 dose. The chain has TRBV3-1 (or the pseudogene TRBV3-2) and TRBJ1-4; the D is unclear. This TCR was recovered from an adult who received the AZD1222 COVID-19 vaccine. CDR3 in amino acids: CASSPNTMDEKLFF. The CDR3 DNA is TGTGCCAGCAGCCCTAATACCATGGACGAAAAACTGTTTTTT.